The table lists the clone carrying this TCR beta chain with a few counts. The data belong to a study of blood T cell repertoires in COVID-19. As for the study in general: Sites in the United States, Italy and Spain provided acute and convalescent COVID-19 samples. T cells, B-cell-depleted T cells, or PBMCs provided the cDNA or gDNA that served as material.

Original data processing: Amplification of reference gene primers was used by the study to estimate nucleated cell counts. The method was immunoSEQ multiplex PCR; TCRdb's version includes in-frame clones alone and lacks a portion of them. Clonal size and the V and J genes are those of that table, whereas D and trimming came from the DNA. Seen here are some 290,000 clones, 85% to 90% observed once, and the top ten hold under 1.1%. Seattle's enrolled individuals joined amid active infection and were then monitored longitudinally. This CDR3 comprises 15 residues. CDR1 is SNHLY and CDR2 is FYNNEI in the germline V gene. V lost 2 bases, J lost 3 bases, and 4 bases stayed unmatched.

The chain recombines TRBV2 with TRBJ2-3; 8 positions match TRBD2. Sequences were obtained from peripheral blood. This sequence was found in a woman aged 35 to 49 with COVID-19, enrolled during active disease. The CDR3 loop reads CASSERSGGTDTQYF. CDR3 nucleotides: TGTGCCAGCAGTGAACGGAGCGGGGGAACAGATACGCAGTATTTT.